What follows are 4 T cell receptor beta chains derived from one specimen sequenced in a study of shared clonotypes between healthy human individuals. Libraries were prepared by immunoSEQ multiplex PCR; TCRdb keeps only in-frame clonotypes and omits some of them. The sample carries approximately 470,000 clones, 70% to 80% recorded once. Sample: PBMCs. These receptors originate from a woman in her 40s in good health. Some clones in this sample may be carry-over from other donors' samples.

The chain has TRBV7-6 and TRBJ2-7; 11 positions agree with TRBD2. The J segment lost 2 bases and the V segment lost 4 bases, leaving 4 bases of the junction unmatched. Germline CDR1 reads SGHVS; CDR2 reads FNYEAQ. The CDR3 covers 15 residues. The CDR3 is CASSSQLAGAYEQYF. As DNA, the CDR3 is TGTGCCAGCAGCTCCCAACTAGCGGGGGCCTACGAGCAGTACTTC.

The gene calls are TRBV18 and TRBJ2-2, with D perhaps matching TRBD1 or TRBD2 (6 bases each). Germline V gives CDR1 KGHSH, CDR2 LQKENI. Trimming shortened V by 4 bases and J by 3 bases, and 12 bases separated the two germline ends. The CDR3 contains 15 residues. Written as DNA, the CDR3 is TGTGCCAGCTCACGACTAGGGGGTTACACCGGGGAGCTGTTTTTT. Translated: CASSRLGGYTGELFF.

V is TRBV29-1 and J is TRBJ1-1; D not resolved. Germline assignment: CDR1 SQVTM and CDR2 ANQGSEA. The V gene lost 5 bases and the J gene lost 0 bases, with 13 bases spanning the gap. This CDR3 contains 14 residues. The CDR3 DNA reads as TGCAGCGTTCGAGCCGGGAATATGAACACTGAAGCTTTCTTT. It is translated as CSVRAGNMNTEAFF.

A few counts support this clone. This chain connects TRBV5-4 to TRBJ2-3; no clear D. Germline CDR1 and CDR2: SGHNT and YYREEE (reference sequence). Deletions cut 2 bases from V and 7 bases from J, with 8 bases between. This CDR3 spans 12 amino acids. CDR3 protein: CASSFPDNTQYF. For the CDR3, the DNA is TGTGCCAGCAGCTTTCCAGACAATACGCAGTATTTT. Complete variable domain (other parts from reference TRBV5-4 and TRBJ2-3): ETGVTQSPTHLIKTRGQQVTLRCSSQSGHNTVSWYQQALGQGPQFIFQYYREEENGRGNFPPRFSGLQFPNYSSELNVNALELDDSALYLCASSFPDNTQYFGPGTRLTVL.